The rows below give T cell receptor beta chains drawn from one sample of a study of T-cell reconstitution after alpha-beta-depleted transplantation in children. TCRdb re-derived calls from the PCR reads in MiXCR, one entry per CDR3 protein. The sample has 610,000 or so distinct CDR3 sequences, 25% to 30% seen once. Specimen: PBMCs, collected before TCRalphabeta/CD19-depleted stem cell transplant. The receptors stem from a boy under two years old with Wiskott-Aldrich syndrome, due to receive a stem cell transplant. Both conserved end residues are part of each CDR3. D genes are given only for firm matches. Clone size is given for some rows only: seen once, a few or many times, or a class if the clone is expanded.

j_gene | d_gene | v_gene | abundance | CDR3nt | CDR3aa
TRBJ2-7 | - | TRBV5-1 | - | TGCGCCAGCAGCTCGGACTGGGATCCTCCCTACGAGCAGTACTTC | CASSSDWDPPYEQYF
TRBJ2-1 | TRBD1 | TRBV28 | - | TGTGCCAGCAGTTCTACAGGACAGGGCGATGCGATTGAGCAGTTCTTC | CASSSTGQGDAIEQFF
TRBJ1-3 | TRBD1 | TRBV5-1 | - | TGCGCCAGCAGCCAAGGACAGGCGAGCTCTGGAAACACCATATATTTT | CASSQGQASSGNTIYF
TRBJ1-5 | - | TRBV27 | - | TGTGCCAGCAATGGGGGAGTCAATCAGCCCCAGCATTTT | CASNGGVNQPQHF
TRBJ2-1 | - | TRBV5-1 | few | TGCGCCAGCAGCCGGGGGCGCGGGAATGAGCAGTTCTTC | CASSRGRGNEQFF
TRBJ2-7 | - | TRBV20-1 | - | TGCAGTGCTAGGGGCCCGGGGGAGCAGTACTTC | CSARGPGEQYF
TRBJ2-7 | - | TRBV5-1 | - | TGCGCCAGCAGCTTGGGGCGGGGAACGGACTACGAGCAGTACTTC | CASSLGRGTDYEQYF
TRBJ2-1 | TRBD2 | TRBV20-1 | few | TGCAGTGCTACCCCCGGGACTAGCTTGCTCAATGAGCAGTTCTTC | CSATPGTSLLNEQFF
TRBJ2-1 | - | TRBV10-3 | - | TGTGCCATCAGATCCGGGACTGGTAATGAGCAGTTCTTC | CAIRSGTGNEQFF
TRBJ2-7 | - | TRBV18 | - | TGTGCCAGCTCACCCCTGGACACCTCCTACGAGCAGTACTTC | CASSPLDTSYEQYF
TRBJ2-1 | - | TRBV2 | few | TGTGCCAGCATACTCGACAATGAGCAGTTCTTC | CASILDNEQFF
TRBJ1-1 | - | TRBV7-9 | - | TGTGCCAGCAGCCCCCCCGCGGTCGGGAACACTGAAGCTTTCTTT | CASSPPAVGNTEAFF
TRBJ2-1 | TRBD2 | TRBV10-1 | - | TGCGCCAGCAGTGCCATCGCGGGAGGGCTCTTCGGAGAGCAGTTCTTC | CASSAIAGGLFGEQFF
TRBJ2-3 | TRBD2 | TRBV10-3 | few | TGTGCCATCAGTGGGTTAGCGGGAGGAGCAGATACGCAGTATTTT | CAISGLAGGADTQYF
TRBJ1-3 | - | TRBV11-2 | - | TGTGCCAGCAGCTTCGTCCCAGGGGCGGGAAACACCATATATTTT | CASSFVPGAGNTIYF
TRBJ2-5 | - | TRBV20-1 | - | TGCAGTGCTAGAGATGGTAGCCCCGGCCGGGAGACCCAGTACTTC | CSARDGSPGRETQYF
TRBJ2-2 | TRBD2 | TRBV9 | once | TGTGCCAGCAGCGTAGGAAGCGGGGGGAACACCGGGGAGCTGTTTTTT | CASSVGSGGNTGELFF
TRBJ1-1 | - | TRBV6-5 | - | TGTGCCAGCAGTTACGGTCCTGGGGTTGGCACTGAAGCTTTCTTT | CASSYGPGVGTEAFF
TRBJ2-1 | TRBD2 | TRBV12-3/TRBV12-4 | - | TGTGCCAGCAGCCCCCGAGGGGAGGGCGGTGAGCAGTTCTTC | CASSPRGEGGEQFF
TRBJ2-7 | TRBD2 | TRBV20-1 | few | TGCAGTGCTAGACCGGGACTAGTAAACTACGAGCAGTACTTC | CSARPGLVNYEQYF
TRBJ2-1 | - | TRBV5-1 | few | TGCGCCAGCAGCTTGTTTCAGGGCAATGAGCAGTTCTTC | CASSLFQGNEQFF
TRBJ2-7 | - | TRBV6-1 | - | TGTGCCAGCAGTCCCTGGGCGGGACGCCAGTACTTC | CASSPWAGRQYF
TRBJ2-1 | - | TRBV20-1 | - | TGCAGTGCTGCTATGGGACCCGAAAATGAGCAGTTCTTC | CSAAMGPENEQFF
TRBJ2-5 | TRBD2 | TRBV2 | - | TGTGCCAGCAGTGAAAGGACTAGCGGTGTGGCAACCCAGTACTTC | CASSERTSGVATQYF
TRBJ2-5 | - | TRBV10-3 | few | TGTGCCATCAAAGGAGCGGGCAGACAGCAAGAGACCCAGTACTTC | CAIKGAGRQQETQYF
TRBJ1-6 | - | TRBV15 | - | TGTGCCACCAGCAGAGACAGGGCTCTGACACCCCTCCACTTT | CATSRDRALTPLHF
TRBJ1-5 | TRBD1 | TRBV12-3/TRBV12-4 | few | TGTGCCAGCAGCTGGACAGGGATTGGCCAGCCCCAGCATTTT | CASSWTGIGQPQHF
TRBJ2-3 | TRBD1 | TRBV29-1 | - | TGCAGCGCTTCGACAGGGTCCACCCGGGATACGCAGTATTTT | CSASTGSTRDTQYF
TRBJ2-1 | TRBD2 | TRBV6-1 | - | TGTGCCAGCAGGGCCGGGTCTAGCGGGAGTTACAATGAGCAGTTCTTC | CASRAGSSGSYNEQFF
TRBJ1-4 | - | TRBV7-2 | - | TGTGCCAGCAGTTCTCAAGGGGGAGTCGCTGAAAAACTGTTTTTT | CASSSQGGVAEKLFF
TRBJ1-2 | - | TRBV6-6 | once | TGTGCCAGCAGTCCCAGGTCGGCCTATGGCTACACCTTC | CASSPRSAYGYTF
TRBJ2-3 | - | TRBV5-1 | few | TGCGCCAGCAGCTTGGTCCAAGCGGGAGATACGCAGTATTTT | CASSLVQAGDTQYF
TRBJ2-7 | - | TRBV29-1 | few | TGCAGCGTTGAAGATCTTCCGGGGGTCCGCAGGTACTTC | CSVEDLPGVRRYF
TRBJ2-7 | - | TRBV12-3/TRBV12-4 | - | TGTGCCAGCAGTCCCACCGGGTTGGGTGAGCAGTACTTC | CASSPTGLGEQYF
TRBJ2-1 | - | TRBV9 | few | TGTGCCAGCAGCGGGGACGCTGGAGAAATCGACCCCTTTGGGGTGAATGAGCAGTTCTTC | CASSGDAGEIDPFGVNEQFF
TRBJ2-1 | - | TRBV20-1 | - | TGCAGTGCTAGAGATCGAGCCTCCTCCTACAATGAGCAGTTCTTC | CSARDRASSYNEQFF
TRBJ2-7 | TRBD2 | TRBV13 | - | TGTGCCAGCAGCTCGGCTAGCGGGATCTCCTACGAGCAGTACTTC | CASSSASGISYEQYF
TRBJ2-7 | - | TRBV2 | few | TGTGCCAGCAGTGCAACGGAGCAGTACTTC | CASSATEQYF
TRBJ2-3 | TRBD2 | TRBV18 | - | TGTGCCAGCTCACCACTTGGGACTAGCGGGCATATCCCAGATACGCAGTATTTT | CASSPLGTSGHIPDTQYF
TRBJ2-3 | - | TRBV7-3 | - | TGTGCCAGCAGCTCCAACACTGGGGATACGCAGTATTTT | CASSSNTGDTQYF
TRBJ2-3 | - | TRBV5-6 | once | TGTGCCAGCAGCTCAGTCGTCACAGATACGCAGTATTTT | CASSSVVTDTQYF
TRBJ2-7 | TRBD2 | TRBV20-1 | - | TGCAGTGCTAGAAATGGGAGGGATGGGTCCTACGAGCAGTACTTC | CSARNGRDGSYEQYF
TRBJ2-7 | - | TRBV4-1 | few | TGCGCCAGCAGCCAACGGACCTACTCCTACGAGCAGTACTTC | CASSQRTYSYEQYF
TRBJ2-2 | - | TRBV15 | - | TGTGCCACCACCCTAGCAACGTACACCGGGGAGCTGTTTTTT | CATTLATYTGELFF
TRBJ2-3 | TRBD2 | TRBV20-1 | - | TGCAGTGCCCCCGCTAGCGGGAGATTAGATACGCAGTATTTT | CSAPASGRLDTQYF
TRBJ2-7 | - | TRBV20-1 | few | TGCAGTGCTAGAAGAGGGAGCACACGGTACGAGCAGTACTTC | CSARRGSTRYEQYF
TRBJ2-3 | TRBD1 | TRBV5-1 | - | TGCGCCAGCACCCCGGGACAGGGGATAACAGATACGCAGTATTTT | CASTPGQGITDTQYF
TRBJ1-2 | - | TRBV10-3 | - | TGTGCCATCAGTGAGTCGGGGGAGCCCTATGGCTACACCTTC | CAISESGEPYGYTF
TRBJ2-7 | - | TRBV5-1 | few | TGCGCCAGCAGCTTGAATGAGGAGCAGTACTTC | CASSLNEEQYF
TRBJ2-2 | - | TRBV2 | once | TGTGCCAGCAGTGAAGTTAGGGGAAACACCGGGGAGCTGTTTTTT | CASSEVRGNTGELFF
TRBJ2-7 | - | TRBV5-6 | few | TGTGCCAGCACGATCCGGGGTCGCGAGCAGTACTTC | CASTIRGREQYF
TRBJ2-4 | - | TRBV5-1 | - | TGCGCCAGCAGCTTGGTAGGACGGGGTAACATTCAGTACTTC | CASSLVGRGNIQYF
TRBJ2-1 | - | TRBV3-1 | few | TGTGCCAGCAGCCGAGCGCGCAATGAGCAGTTCTTC | CASSRARNEQFF
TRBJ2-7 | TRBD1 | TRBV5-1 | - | TGCGCCAGCAGACACGGACAGGGAGGCTACGAGCAGTACTTC | CASRHGQGGYEQYF
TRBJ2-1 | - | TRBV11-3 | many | TGTGCCAGCAGCTTAGAGGGGGCGGCCAATGAGCAGTTCTTC | CASSLEGAANEQFF
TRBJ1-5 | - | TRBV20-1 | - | TGCAGTGCCATGGAGACTGAGAATCAGCCCCAGCATTTT | CSAMETENQPQHF
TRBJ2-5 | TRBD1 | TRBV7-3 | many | TGTGCCAGCAGCGAAGGGGTGGGACAGCAAGAGACCCAGTACTTC | CASSEGVGQQETQYF
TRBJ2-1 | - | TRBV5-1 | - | TGCGCCAGCAGCTTGGGCCTACAGGGACTCGGCTACAATGAGCAGTTCTTC | CASSLGLQGLGYNEQFF